This entry lists 16 T cell receptor beta chains sequenced from one sample in a study of CD8 T cell repertoires and HIV-1 epitope variants. Here immunoSEQ multiplex PCR was the method, and the copy in TCRdb shows in-frame clones only, minus some. The table lists over 90,000 clones, roughly four fifths of them singletons. The specimen sequenced was uncultured baseline CD8+ T cells from peripheral blood mononuclear cells (PBMCs). These receptors came from a male donor with HIV.

This clone appeared a single time. The chain couples TRBV7-2 to TRBJ2-1; tentatively, D is TRBD1 (6 bases). CDR1 and CDR2 (germline): SGHTA, FQGNSA. Trimming cost V 6 bases and J 6 bases, with 12 bases left between them. The CDR3 extends over 13 amino acids. The CDR3 loop is CASRLQGANEQFF. CDR3 nucleotide sequence: TGTGCCAGCAGGTTACAGGGAGCCAATGAGCAGTTCTTC.

This rearrangement joins TRBV29-1 to TRBJ2-7; tentative D call: TRBD2 (7 bases). Trimming shortened V by 6 bases and J by 2 bases, and 14 bases separated the two germline ends. The CDR3 totals 13 residues. The V gene's germline CDR1 is SQVTM and CDR2 ANQGSEA. The CDR3 protein is CSVGRGTTYEQYF. In DNA form, the CDR3 reads TGCAGCGTGGGAAGGGGGACTACCTACGAGCAGTACTTC.

The chain recombines TRBV7-2 with TRBJ2-7; no definite D call. This CDR3 comprises 12 residues. V lost 4 bases and J 7 bases, leaving 11 bases between the germline ends. Germline CDR1 SGHTA, CDR2 FQGNSA. The DNA for the CDR3 is TGTGCCAGCAGCTCATTAAACAGAGAGCAGTACTTC. The encoded protein is CASSSLNREQYF.

The V gene is TRBV10-3, the J gene TRBJ2-5; 14 bases line up with TRBD2. This CDR3 is built from 17 residues. Trimming at V came to 5 bases and at J to 7 bases, leaving 12 bases not matched to a gene. The germline V gene encodes CDR1 ENHRY and CDR2 SYGVKD. The chain's CDR3 is CAISSPGTSGGMGTQYF. The CDR3 DNA reads TGTGCCATCAGTTCCCCCGGGACTAGCGGGGGTATGGGGACCCAGTACTTC.

The chain has TRBV9 and TRBJ1-1; TRBD1 aligns across 7 bases. This CDR3 spans 15 amino acids. Germline CDR1 SGDLS, CDR2 YYNGEE. Trimming at V came to 4 bases and at J to 6 bases, leaving 12 bases not matched to a gene. DNA for the CDR3: TGTGCCAGCAGCCGCAGGGGGGACGGCCAAGCTGAAGCTTTCTTT. Its translation: CASSRRGDGQAEAFF.

This chain joins TRBV19 and TRBJ2-3, with D possibly being TRBD1 or TRBD2 (5 bases each). The V and J ends lost 4 bases and 9 bases respectively, with 20 bases between them. CDR1 is LNHDA, CDR2 SQIVND, per germline (reference sequence). The CDR3 contains 15 residues. The CDR3 protein is CASSTAGAGFETQYF. CDR3 sequence (DNA): TGTGCCAGTAGTACCGCCGGGGCCGGTTTTGAAACGCAGTATTTT.

This clone has ten or more counts. The same CDR3 arises from other DNA sequences in this sample as well. The CDR3: CAISEGDTEAFF. The CDR3 coding sequence is TGTGCCATCAGTGAAGGCGACACTGAAGCTTTCTTT. This chain joins TRBV10-3 and TRBJ1-1; no definite D call. This CDR3 contains 12 residues. Trimming removed 3 bases from V and 3 bases from J, with 5 bases in between. Germline loops: CDR1 ENHRY, CDR2 SYGVKD.

This clone occurred a few times. The V and J genes are TRBV5-4 and TRBJ1-5, with D unclear. Trimming left V 0 bases short and J 5 bases short, with 6 bases between. The CDR3 has 13 residues. Germline loops: CDR1 SGHNT, CDR2 YYREEE (reference sequence). Here the CDR3 reads CASSLAPDQPQHF. CDR3 coding DNA: TGTGCCAGCAGCTTGGCCCCCGATCAGCCCCAGCATTTT.

The CDR3 loop reads CSAPDRASYGYTF. The CDR3 DNA reads as TGCAGCGCCCCGGACAGGGCTTCCTATGGCTACACCTTC. This chain uses TRBV29-1 with TRBJ1-2; 8 bases line up with TRBD1. V lost 7 bases and J lost 4; bases outside the gene matches: 8. Germline values: CDR1 SQVTM, CDR2 ANQGSEA. The CDR3 is 13 residues long.

The chain recombines TRBV7-2 with TRBJ2-7; D unclear. Trimming stripped 2 bases from V and 2 bases from J, with 16 bases between. Germline assignment: CDR1 SGHTA and CDR2 FQGNSA. The CDR3 loop spans 16 amino acids. For the CDR3, the DNA is TGTGCCAGCAGCTTAAGGTTTGGGCTGTTTCCCTACGAGCAGTACTTC. It encodes CASSLRFGLFPYEQYF.

The chain is built from TRBV7-2 and TRBJ1-5; the D gene is possibly TRBD1 (5 bases). V lost 6 bases and J 8 bases, leaving 14 bases between the germline ends. Germline V CDR1 and CDR2: SGHTA, FQGNSA. This CDR3 is built from 13 residues. The CDR3 here is CASRAGAGEPQHF. The CDR3 bases are TGTGCCAGCAGAGCCGGGGCCGGGGAGCCCCAGCATTTT.

The J gene is TRBJ1-3, the V gene TRBV9; D gene ambiguous. The CDR3 runs 14 residues. Trimming removed 4 bases from V and 4 bases from J, with 12 bases in between. Germline CDR1 and CDR2: SGDLS and YYNGEE. The CDR3 here is CASSRVLAGNTIYF. In DNA, the CDR3 is TGTGCCAGCAGCAGGGTTCTCGCGGGAAACACCATATATTTT.

J is TRBJ1-2 and V is TRBV7-9, with TRBD1 as a possible D gene (5 bases). V gave up 2 bases and J gave up 6 bases, with 10 bases separating them. The germline V gene has CDR1 SEHNR and CDR2 FQNEAQ (reference sequence). The CDR3 is 13 amino acids. CDR3 region: CASSLQEGNGYTF. CDR3 coding DNA: TGTGCCAGCAGCTTACAGGAGGGGAATGGCTACACCTTC.

This clone was observed a few times. The chain links TRBV29-1 to TRBJ1-2, with TRBD1 matching 9 bases. This CDR3 is built from 13 residues. The germline V gene has CDR1 SQVTM and CDR2 ANQGSEA. J was trimmed by 8 bases and V by 4 bases; bases with no gene match: 8. The CDR3 DNA reads TGCAGCGTTGGGACAGGGGCCTCTAAAGGCTACACCTTC. Protein: CSVGTGASKGYTF.

The chain employs TRBV7-9 and TRBJ2-5; 9 nucleotides match TRBD1. V gave up 3 bases and J gave up 5 bases; unmatched junction bases: 7. From germline, CDR1 is SEHNR and CDR2 FQNEAQ (reference sequence). The CDR3 spans 15 residues. CDR3: CASSLPGQGVETQYF. The CDR3 DNA sequence: TGTGCCAGCAGCTTGCCGGGACAGGGAGTTGAGACCCAGTACTTC.

The chain combines TRBV10-3 with TRBJ1-3; 7 bases agree with TRBD1. Germline V lookup: CDR1 ENHRY, CDR2 SYGVKD. The V gene end was trimmed by 7 bases and the J gene end by 0 bases; junction bases not matched to a gene: 3. This CDR3 spans 14 amino acids. DNA of the CDR3: TGTGCCATCACGCCAGGGGGCTCTGGAAACACCATATATTTT. Translated: CAITPGGSGNTIYF.